The clone carrying this T cell receptor (beta chain) was seen just once. Germline CDR1 SGHRS, CDR2 YFSETQ. CDR3 length: 14 amino acids. V lost 0 bases and J 6 bases, leaving 12 bases between the germline ends. These data are taken from a study of blood T cell repertoires in COVID-19. Study overall: Samples taken during acute and convalescent COVID-19 were collected in the United States, Italy and Spain. Nucleic acid was either cDNA or gDNA, and it came from T cells, B-cell-depleted T cells, or PBMCs.

Sequencing used immunoSEQ multiplex PCR; TCRdb keeps in-frame clones, though not all of them. The sample carries about 56,000 clones, almost 85% recorded once. Sequencing was done on a sample of peripheral blood. The receptor's source is a woman older than 75 with acute or convalescent COVID-19. The gene calls are TRBV5-1 and TRBJ1-2; no firm D call. The CDR3 DNA reads as TGCGCCAGCAGCTTGGAGATGTCGAACAATGGCTACACCTTC. Amino acids: CASSLEMSNNGYTF. Together with reference TRBV5-1 and TRBJ1-2, the CDR3 gives the full variable domain: KAGVTQTPRYLIKTRGQQVTLSCSPISGHRSVSWYQQTPGQGLQFLFEYFSETQRNKGNFPGRFSGRQFSNSRSEMNVSTLELGDSALYLCASSLEMSNNGYTFGSGTRLTVV.